The clone carrying this T cell receptor (beta chain) was seen a few times. What it recognizes is unknown. These data originate in a study of identifying expanded T cells in peripheral blood. Points from the study as a whole: Variance in clone template counts between roughly two-week samples significantly increased with total template count across all healthy donors. Technical replicates showed approximately 1.2 changed clones; about two weeks around 15; four weeks 19.

Sequenced by immunoSEQ multiplex PCR; TCRdb stores in-frame clones only, minus some. Here the sample spans about 53,000 clones, approximately 82% being singletons. Germline V gene lookup returns CDR1 MNHEY and CDR2 SVGAGI. This CDR3 is 15 amino acids long. Trimming cost V 6 bases and J 4 bases; bases outside gene matches: 5. Healthy donors had no documented immune events, such as infections, while sampled. The TCR originated in a person aged 18 to 75 in good health. Sample: blood. The rearrangement uses TRBV6-5 and TRBJ2-3, with TRBD2 identical over 12 bases. CDR3 region: CASRAGTSGSDTQYF. The CDR3 region has the DNA TGTGCCAGCAGAGCCGGGACTAGCGGGTCAGATACGCAGTATTTT.